These 26 T cell receptor beta chains share one sample of origin, sequenced in a study of blood T cell repertoires in COVID-19. Clones were sequenced by immunoSEQ multiplex PCR, and TCRdb holds only the in-frame ones, with some missing. The sample shows about 370,000 clones, roughly nine tenths of them seen only once. Sequenced material: PBMCs or T cells enriched from blood (not recorded which). These receptors came from a woman in her thirties or forties who had been exposed to COVID-19.

CDR3 sequence (DNA): TGTGCCATCTCGGGACAGGGAAACTACGAGCAGTACTTC. Its translation: CAISGQGNYEQYF. V is TRBV10-3 and J is TRBJ2-7; 9 positions agree with TRBD1. J lost 3 bases, V lost 8 bases, and 5 bases had no gene match. The V gene's germline CDR1 is ENHRY and CDR2 SYGVKD. The CDR3 runs 13 residues.

This chain links TRBV19 with TRBJ2-5; 8 bases are a match to TRBD1. This CDR3 contains 13 residues. Losses at the gene ends were 9 bases for V and 1 base for J; bases not matched to a gene: 4. The germline gives CDR1 LNHDA, CDR2 SQIVND (reference sequence). Written as DNA, the CDR3 is TGTGCCAGCTCCAGGGGGCCCCAAGAGACCCAGTACTTC. This sequence encodes CASSRGPQETQYF.

The chain recombines TRBV14 with TRBJ1-2; TRBD1 might be the D (5 bases). Germline V CDR1 and CDR2: SGHDN, FVKESK. The length of the CDR3 is 14 residues. V gave up 1 base and J gave up 8 bases, with 14 bases separating them. DNA for the CDR3: TGTGCCAGCAGCCAAGCGGGGGGAATGCGGGGCTACACCTTC. As protein: CASSQAGGMRGYTF.

The chain recombines TRBV11-3 with TRBJ1-2; 8 bases match TRBD1. The ends lost 3 bases at V and 1 base at J; junction bases unmatched: 7. Germline loops: CDR1 SGHNT, CDR2 YENEEA. The CDR3 sequence is 16 residues long. CDR3 DNA: TGTGCCAGCAGCTTCGGGACAGGCCTTATTAACTATGGCTACACCTTC. Its translation: CASSFGTGLINYGYTF.

This chain joins TRBV30 and TRBJ1-5; D is unclear. Trimming cost V 1 base and J 5 bases, with 9 bases left between them. In germline, CDR1 is GTSNPN, CDR2 SVGIG (reference sequence). The CDR3 has 13 amino acids. As DNA, the CDR3 is TGTGCCTGGAGTGGATCCGGGGATCAGCCCCAGCATTTT. This codes for CAWSGSGDQPQHF.

The chain is built from TRBV11-3 and TRBJ2-7; D is unresolved. From germline, CDR1 is SGHNT and CDR2 YENEEA. The CDR3 totals 14 residues. V lost 5 bases to trimming and J lost 2 bases, with 13 bases between them. In nucleotides, the CDR3 is TGTGCCAGCAGCCCCACCACAGTTACCTACGAGCAGTACTTC. As protein: CASSPTTVTYEQYF.

The DNA for the CDR3 is TGTGCTAGCCTCCGGTCAGGGGGCGGGGAGACCCAGTACTTC. It yields the protein CASLRSGGGETQYF. This chain uses TRBV12-5 with TRBJ2-5, with 8 bases identical to TRBD1. This CDR3 has 14 residues. V lost 9 bases and J lost 5; bases outside the gene matches: 11. CDR1 is LGHNT and CDR2 is FRNRAP in the germline V gene. Full variable domain (outside the CDR3, taken from reference TRBV12-5 and TRBJ2-5): DARVTQTPRHKVTEMGQEVTMRCQPILGHNTVFWYRQTMMQGLELLAYFRNRAPLDDSGMPKDRFSAEMPDATLATLKIQPSEPRDSAVYFCASLRSGGGETQYFGPGTRLLVL.

This rearrangement joins TRBV27 to TRBJ2-7, with D perhaps TRBD1 (6 bases). Germline values: CDR1 MNHEY, CDR2 SMNVEV (reference sequence). The CDR3 has 14 amino acids. V was pared by 3 bases and J by 0 bases, with 9 bases between. The CDR3 DNA follows: TGTGCCAGCAGTTTGGGGGCCCCCTCCTACGAGCAGTACTTC. Translation gives CASSLGAPSYEQYF.

V gene TRBV2 combines with J gene TRBJ1-4; 12 nucleotides agree with TRBD1. The CDR3 is 19 residues long. The J segment lost 3 bases and the V segment lost 0 bases, leaving 8 bases of the junction unmatched. Germline assignment: CDR1 SNHLY and CDR2 FYNNEI. The CDR3 sequence is CASSEAGQGAQAANEKLFF. CDR3 nucleotides: TGTGCCAGCAGTGAAGCGGGACAGGGGGCGCAGGCGGCTAATGAAAAACTGTTTTTT.

The rearrangement joins TRBV30 to TRBJ2-7; tentative D call: TRBD2 (6 bases). Germline-derived CDR1 and CDR2 are GTSNPN and SVGIG (reference sequence). CDR3 size: 14 residues. Trimming removed 7 bases at V and 7 bases at J, with 23 bases between. The CDR3 nucleotides read TGTGCCTCCAACCGGGACGGGGTAGGAGGGGAGCAGTACTTC. Translated: CASNRDGVGGEQYF.

This clone appeared a single time. This chain uses TRBV3-1 (or the pseudogene TRBV3-2) with TRBJ1-2; D possibly corresponds to TRBD1 (6 bases). This CDR3 has 12 amino acids. CDR1 and CDR2 from the germline V gene are LGHDT and YNNKEL (reference sequence). Deletions cut 4 bases from V and 7 bases from J, with 10 bases between. The CDR3 loop reads CASSPLGGGYTF. Here the CDR3 DNA reads TGTGCCAGCAGCCCCTTAGGGGGTGGCTACACCTTC.

The table lists this clone with a few counts. The CDR3: CASRALSRGLAKNIQYF. The CDR3 DNA reads TGTGCCAGCAGGGCCCTCTCAAGGGGTCTAGCCAAAAACATTCAGTACTTC. The V gene is TRBV5-6, the J gene TRBJ2-4, with a tentative D call TRBD1 (5 bases). Trimming left V 5 bases short and J 0 bases short, with 18 bases between. CDR3 length: 17 amino acids. Germline V gene sequence: CDR1 SGHDT, CDR2 YYEEEE.

The rearrangement links TRBV29-1 to TRBJ1-1; weak D call: TRBD1 (6 bases). CDR3 length: 14 residues. V was clipped by 7 bases and J by 1 base, with 16 bases between them. The V gene's germline CDR1 is SQVTM and CDR2 ANQGSEA. CDR3 nucleotides: TGCAGCGGCAGACAGGTTAAGGGGAACACTGAAGCTTTCTTT. Encoded protein: CSGRQVKGNTEAFF.

The genes are TRBV5-4 and TRBJ2-1, with D perhaps TRBD2 (6 bases). The germline V gene encodes CDR1 SGHNT and CDR2 YYREEE (reference sequence). Trimming shortened V by 1 base and J by 4 bases, and 15 bases separated the two germline ends. CDR3 length equals 16 residues. CDR3 coding DNA: TGTGCCAGCAGCTTGTCGCCCGGGACTTCGTACAATGAGCAGTTCTTC. Encoded protein: CASSLSPGTSYNEQFF.

CDR3 residues: CASSGRQHSNQPQHF. The CDR3 region has the DNA TGTGCCAGCAGTGGGCGGCAGCATAGCAATCAGCCCCAGCATTTT. V usage is TRBV2 and J usage is TRBJ1-5; D gene unclear. Trimming cost V 4 bases and J 0 bases, with 10 bases left between them. This CDR3 has 15 residues. Germline V CDR1 and CDR2: SNHLY, FYNNEI.

This clone was counted once. This rearrangement joins TRBV18 to TRBJ2-7, with 9 bases lining up with TRBD1. The CDR3 is made up of 14 amino acids. Germline V gene lookup returns CDR1 KGHSH and CDR2 LQKENI. J was trimmed by 6 bases and V by 6 bases; bases with no gene match: 9. CDR3 loop: CASSPTGGSGEQYF. Here the CDR3 DNA reads TGTGCCAGCTCCCCTACAGGGGGCTCGGGCGAGCAGTACTTC.

The chain employs TRBV19 and TRBJ1-5, with 9 bases identical to TRBD1. The ends lost 1 base at V and 0 bases at J; junction bases unmatched: 7. This CDR3 has 18 residues. CDR1 and CDR2 from the germline V gene are LNHDA and SQIVND (reference sequence). Written as DNA, the CDR3 is TGTGCCAGTAGTATAGCTCCCGACAGGGGGTATAGCAATCAGCCCCAGCATTTT. Residues: CASSIAPDRGYSNQPQHF.

The chain combines TRBV6-5 with TRBJ1-1; D is undetermined. Germline assignment: CDR1 MNHEY and CDR2 SVGAGI. The CDR3 runs to 13 residues. V gave up 7 bases and J gave up 0 bases, with 9 bases separating them. The CDR3 region is CASIGEMNTEAFF. CDR3 nucleotides: TGTGCCAGCATCGGAGAAATGAACACTGAAGCTTTCTTT.

In nucleotides, the CDR3 is TGTGCCTGGAGACGGGTCGGGCAGGGCACTTCCCATGGCTACACCTTC. Translated, it gives CAWRRVGQGTSHGYTF. The V gene is TRBV30, the J gene TRBJ1-2; the D gene is possibly TRBD1 (5 bases). The CDR3 is 16 residues long. Per the germline V gene, CDR1 is GTSNPN and CDR2 is SVGIG (reference sequence). V was pared by 3 bases and J by 6 bases, with 23 bases between.

This clone was detected only once. The chain has TRBV18 and TRBJ1-5, with unresolved D. V was pared by 5 bases and J by 0 bases, with 11 bases between. Germline V gene lookup returns CDR1 KGHSH and CDR2 LQKENI. The CDR3 is made up of 15 amino acids. CDR3 in DNA: TGTGCCAGCTCAGAGGGCCGGGGTAGCAATCAGCCCCAGCATTTT. Encoded protein: CASSEGRGSNQPQHF.

The rearrangement uses TRBV5-4 and TRBJ2-4; TRBD1 matches at 8 bases. This CDR3 is built from 16 residues. CDR1 SGHNT and CDR2 YYREEE come from the germline V gene (reference sequence). Unmatched junction bases numbered 8, after V lost 5 bases and J lost 1 base. CDR3 sequence (DNA): TGTGCCAGCAGTAGACAGGGGCAGATTGCCAAAAACATTCAGTACTTC. Translation gives CASSRQGQIAKNIQYF.

This sequence joins TRBV10-1 and TRBJ2-2; D is undetermined. Germline CDR1 is WNHNN and CDR2 is SYGVQD (reference sequence). Deletions cut 4 bases from V and 3 bases from J, with 9 bases between. This CDR3 comprises 14 residues. CDR3 sequence reads: CASSVQRYTGELFF. The CDR3, as DNA: TGCGCCAGCAGTGTCCAGCGATACACCGGGGAGCTGTTTTTT.

The chain carries TRBV4-2 and TRBJ2-3; 9 positions agree with TRBD2. The germline V gene encodes CDR1 LGHNA and CDR2 YNFKEQ. The CDR3 has 19 amino acids. V gave up 4 bases and J gave up 1 base; unmatched junction bases: 15. The CDR3 sequence: CASSPASSSSGKRTDTQYF. The CDR3 region has the DNA TGTGCCAGCAGCCCCGCATCATCCTCTAGCGGGAAGCGCACAGATACGCAGTATTTT.

The chain links TRBV7-8 to TRBJ2-7, with a possible D match to TRBD1 (6 bases). V lost 2 bases and J lost 2, with 13 bases in between. CDR1 and CDR2 (germline): SGHVS, FQNEAQ. The CDR3 is 15 residues long. As DNA, the CDR3 is TGTGCCAGCAGCTTATCGTGGACAGACACCTACGAGCAGTACTTC. Translation gives CASSLSWTDTYEQYF.

This sequence joins TRBV7-9 and TRBJ1-4; 7 bases line up with TRBD1. The length of the CDR3 is 19 residues. Losses at the gene ends were 4 bases for V and 0 bases for J; bases not matched to a gene: 14. Per germline, CDR1 SEHNR and CDR2 FQNEAQ (reference sequence). CDR3 loop: CASSSRGQGNPSTNEKLFF. The CDR3 DNA follows: TGTGCCAGCAGCTCAAGGGGGCAGGGGAACCCCTCAACTAATGAAAAACTGTTTTTT.

J is TRBJ2-3 and V is TRBV27; 11 positions match TRBD2. This CDR3 has 18 residues. The J segment lost 4 bases and the V segment lost 2 bases, leaving 11 bases of the junction unmatched. Germline loops: CDR1 MNHEY, CDR2 SMNVEV (reference sequence). The CDR3 DNA is TGTGCCAGCAGTTTAAATCCCCGACTAGCGGGACGCCCAGATACGCAGTATTTT. Its protein product is CASSLNPRLAGRPDTQYF.